The 15 T cell receptor beta chains reported below all come from one sample, sequenced in a study of CD8 T cells in Susac syndrome. Random-hexamer reverse transcription was applied to about 0.5 to 1 ug RNA. TCRdb reprocessed the immunoSEQ multiplex PCR reads with MiXCR, giving one entry per CDR3 protein. This table has 170,000 or so distinct CDR3 sequences, 94% appearing once. The sequenced sample was CD4+ T cells from PBMCs. Source of these receptors: a human donor with Susac syndrome.

CDR3 bases: TGTGCCAGCAGTTTTACATGGGATAATGAAAAACTGTTTTTT. This gives the protein CASSFTWDNEKLFF. The chain joins TRBV6-6 to TRBJ1-4; D gene uncertain. Germline-derived CDR1 and CDR2 are MNHNY and SVGAGI (reference sequence). V lost 4 bases and J 4 bases, leaving 10 bases between the germline ends. CDR3 length: 14 residues.

The gene calls are TRBV12-3 or TRBV12-4 and TRBJ2-3, with a weak D call TRBD1 (5 bases). CDR3 length: 11 residues. With 8 bases removed from V and 9 bases from J, the gap between germline ends came to 12 bases. CDR3 residues: CASRTWGTQYF. The CDR3 nucleotides read TGTGCCAGCCGCACGTGGGGCACGCAGTATTTT.

V usage is TRBV18 and J usage is TRBJ2-6; 7 bases agree with TRBD1. Trimming at V came to 2 bases and at J to 1 base, leaving 11 bases not matched to a gene. There are 19 residues in the CDR3. Germline loops: CDR1 KGHSH, CDR2 LQKENI. The CDR3 nucleotides read TGTGCCAGCTCACCATCTGGCAGGGGGATTCCTTCTGGGGCCAACGTCCTGACTTTC. Translated: CASSPSGRGIPSGANVLTF.

The chain recombines TRBV20-1 with TRBJ2-3, with 13 bases identical to TRBD2. V shed 2 bases and J 4 bases; nucleotides not matched to a gene: 6. Germline V gene data show CDR1 as DFQATT and CDR2 as SNEGSKA (reference sequence). This CDR3 has 16 residues. The CDR3 protein is CSARRTSGGGADTQYF. Written as DNA, the CDR3 is TGCAGTGCTAGAAGGACTAGCGGGGGTGGCGCAGATACGCAGTATTTT.

The chain is built from TRBV5-1 and TRBJ2-5, with 7 bases aligning to TRBD1. The J segment lost 5 bases and the V segment lost 0 bases, leaving 4 bases of the junction unmatched. The CDR3 consists of 14 residues. Germline-derived CDR1 and CDR2 are SGHRS and YFSETQ. The CDR3 DNA sequence: TGCGCCAGCAGCTTGGATGCAGGGGGTGAGACCCAGTACTTC. Encoded protein: CASSLDAGGETQYF.

J is TRBJ2-1 and V is TRBV6-5, with D possibly being TRBD2 (8 bases). Trimming removed 4 bases at V and 4 bases at J, with 14 bases between. The CDR3 length is 15 residues. Germline assignment: CDR1 MNHEY and CDR2 SVGAGI. CDR3 loop: CASSSREGAYNEQFF. CDR3 DNA: TGTGCCAGCAGTTCCCGGGAGGGGGCGTACAATGAGCAGTTCTTC.

This sequence joins TRBV20-1 and TRBJ2-3, with D maybe TRBD2 (6 bases). Trimming left V 0 bases short and J 2 bases short, with 9 bases between. The CDR3 has 14 amino acids. Germline V lookup: CDR1 DFQATT, CDR2 SNEGSKA (reference sequence). This CDR3 is CSARDQRATDTQYF. In DNA form, the CDR3 reads TGCAGTGCTAGAGACCAGCGGGCCACAGATACGCAGTATTTT.

This sequence joins TRBV25-1 and TRBJ2-7; a weak D match, TRBD2 (6 bases). Germline lookup yields CDR1 MGHDK and CDR2 SYGVNS. The CDR3 is made up of 15 amino acids. Deletions cut 1 base from V and 0 bases from J, with 10 bases between. CDR3 region: CASSEFRGDSYEQYF. DNA for the CDR3: TGTGCCAGCAGTGAATTTCGCGGGGACTCCTACGAGCAGTACTTC.

V gene TRBV24-1 combines with J gene TRBJ2-5, with no clear D. Germline V gene sequence: CDR1 KGHDR, CDR2 SFDVKD. This CDR3 has 14 amino acids. Trimming removed 4 bases from V and 2 bases from J, with 10 bases in between. Here the CDR3 reads CATSDSGSQETQYF. CDR3 nucleotides: TGTGCCACCAGTGACTCCGGATCTCAAGAGACCCAGTACTTC.

V and J are TRBV2 and TRBJ1-6; D uncertain. CDR1 and CDR2 (germline): SNHLY, FYNNEI. V dropped 0 bases and J dropped 12 bases, with 9 bases sitting between them. The CDR3 extends over 13 amino acids. Here the CDR3 reads CASSEAELLPLHF. CDR3 nucleotide sequence: TGTGCCAGCAGTGAAGCGGAACTTTTACCCCTCCACTTT.

This chain links TRBV15 with TRBJ1-1; 7 bases are a match to TRBD1. CDR3 length: 15 residues. Germline V gene lookup returns CDR1 LNHNV and CDR2 YYDKDF (reference sequence). J lost 3 bases, V lost 6 bases, and 10 bases had no gene match. CDR3 nucleotide sequence: TGTGCCACCAGTCTGGCCCAGGGGGGGGACACTGAAGCTTTCTTT. Translating gives CATSLAQGGDTEAFF. Variable domain in full (rest from reference TRBV15 and TRBJ1-1): DAMVIQNPRYQVTQFGKPVTLSCSQTLNHNVMYWYQQKSSQAPKLLFHYYDKDFNNEADTPDNFQSRRPNTSFCFLDIRSPGLGDTAMYLCATSLAQGGDTEAFFGQGTRLTVV.

This chain joins TRBV2 and TRBJ2-1; D is tentatively TRBD1 or TRBD2 (6 bases each). This CDR3 has 12 amino acids. Trimming shortened V by 1 base and J by 15 bases, and 13 bases separated the two germline ends. Germline-derived CDR1 and CDR2 are SNHLY and FYNNEI. CDR3 amino acids: CASSEVPGGGFF. CDR3 sequence (DNA): TGTGCCAGCAGTGAAGTCCCAGGAGGGGGGTTCTTC. The full variable domain, completed using reference TRBV2 and TRBJ2-1, is EPEVTQTPSHQVTQMGQEVILRCVPISNHLYFYWYRQILGQKVEFLVSFYNNEISEKSEIFDDQFSVERPDGSNFTLKIRSTKLEDSAMYFCASSEVPGGGFFGPGTRLTVL.

As DNA, the CDR3 is TGTGCCAGCAGTTTAGGGATCCGAATAGCCAAAAACATTCAGTACTTC. Encoded protein: CASSLGIRIAKNIQYF. The chain joins TRBV12-3 or TRBV12-4 to TRBJ2-4; no definite D call. The CDR3 length is 16 residues. The ends were cut back, 1 base at V and 0 bases at J, with 10 bases in the middle.

The chain combines TRBV18 with TRBJ2-5, with 13 bases identical to TRBD2. The CDR3 length is 17 residues. The V gene's germline CDR1 is KGHSH and CDR2 LQKENI. Losses at the gene ends were 3 bases for V and 2 bases for J; bases not matched to a gene: 6. The CDR3 here is CASSPLVTSGGQETQYF. The CDR3 region has the DNA TGTGCCAGCTCACCCCTCGTGACTAGCGGGGGGCAAGAGACCCAGTACTTC.

The chain recombines TRBV5-4 with TRBJ2-4; perhaps TRBD2 as D (5 bases). CDR3 length: 13 residues. Germline V CDR1 and CDR2: SGHNT, YYREEE (reference sequence). Trimming left V 7 bases short and J 2 bases short, with 10 bases between. The CDR3 region has the DNA TGTGCCAGCGGGAGAGATCCCAAAAACATTCAGTACTTC. This codes for CASGRDPKNIQYF.